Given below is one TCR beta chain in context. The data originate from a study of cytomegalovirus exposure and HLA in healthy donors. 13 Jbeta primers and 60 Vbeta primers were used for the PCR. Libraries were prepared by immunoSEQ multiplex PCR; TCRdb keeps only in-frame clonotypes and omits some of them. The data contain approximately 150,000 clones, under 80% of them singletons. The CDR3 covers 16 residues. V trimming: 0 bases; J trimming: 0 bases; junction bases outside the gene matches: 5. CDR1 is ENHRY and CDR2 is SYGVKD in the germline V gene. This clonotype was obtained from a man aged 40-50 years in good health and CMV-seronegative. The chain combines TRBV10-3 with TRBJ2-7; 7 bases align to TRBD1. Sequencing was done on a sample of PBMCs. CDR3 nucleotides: TGTGCCATCAGTGAGTCGAGGGGGCTAACCTCCTACGAGCAGTACTTC. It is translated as CAISESRGLTSYEQYF.